This T cell receptor (beta chain) was identified in a study of cytomegalovirus exposure and HLA in healthy donors. The CDR3 is 14 residues long. Per the germline V gene, CDR1 is SNHLY and CDR2 is FYNNEI. V was cut by 1 base and J by 5 bases, with 9 bases left in between. Overall study findings and caveats: Three chains linked to CMV were shown in vitro to be specific for CMV antigens. A later analysis showed that HLA-associated TCR beta chains had undergone more clonal expansion than equally common others.

In the PCR, 60 Vbeta and 13 Jbeta primers were used. Sequencing used immunoSEQ multiplex PCR; TCRdb keeps in-frame clones, though not all of them. The sample consists of 90,000 to 95,000 clones, around 81% of them appearing once. The count of this clone is one. The antigen remains unidentified. This rearrangement joins TRBV2 to TRBJ1-5; D unresolved. The source is a man aged 18 to 29 in good health and CMV-seronegative. Sequenced input: PBMCs. The CDR3 region is CASSEGAWDQPQHF. CDR3 DNA: TGTGCCAGCAGTGAAGGGGCGTGGGATCAGCCCCAGCATTTT.